These 13 T cell receptor beta chains originate from one sample sequenced in a study of OX40 agonist ivuxolimab in advanced cancers. The protocol used for the library was the immunoSEQ multiplex PCR assay. The immuneACCESS repertoire file appears here via TCRdb, limited to in-frame rearrangements. These files lack a portion of the clones; in checked studies, under half of the deficit traces to unresolved V genes, and the cause of the others is not known. Across this sample there are 90,000 or so clones, with 92% seen only once. The top ten clonotypes cover about 3.4% of the sample. The starting material was CD4+ or CD8+ T cells sorted from blood, obtained in a trial of the OX40 agonist ivuxolimab. All receptors derive from an adult with an advanced solid tumor such as melanoma, head and neck, liver or kidney cancer.

V is TRBV5-4 and J is TRBJ2-7, with D perhaps matching TRBD2 (6 bases). Trimming removed 3 bases at V and 0 bases at J, with 10 bases between. Germline V gene lookup returns CDR1 SGHNT and CDR2 YYREEE (reference sequence). The CDR3 is made up of 14 amino acids. In DNA, the CDR3 is TGTGCCAGCAGCTCCCCCGGGAGCTCCTACGAGCAGTACTTC. Encoded protein: CASSSPGSSYEQYF.

J is TRBJ2-3 and V is TRBV5-1; D ambiguous. This CDR3 comprises 14 residues. The V gene's germline CDR1 is SGHRS and CDR2 YFSETQ. With 4 bases removed from V and 0 bases from J, the gap between germline ends came to 9 bases. The CDR3 nucleotides are TGCGCCAGCAGCCCAATATATAGCACAGATACGCAGTATTTT. Translating gives CASSPIYSTDTQYF.

The rearrangement links TRBV2 to TRBJ2-7; D perhaps matches TRBD1 (5 bases). The germline V gene encodes CDR1 SNHLY and CDR2 FYNNEI. Trimming took off 0 bases at V and 2 bases at J, with 5 bases between the two ends. The CDR3 covers 13 residues. The CDR3 region is CASSEATAYEQYF. The CDR3 nucleotides read TGTGCCAGCAGTGAAGCGACAGCCTACGAGCAGTACTTC.

The V gene is TRBV6-5, the J gene TRBJ1-5; weak D call: TRBD1 (6 bases). This CDR3 is built from 13 residues. V was cut by 8 bases and J by 10 bases, with 18 bases left in between. Germline-derived CDR1 and CDR2 are MNHEY and SVGAGI. The CDR3 spells CASGYTGISPQHF. CDR3 DNA: TGTGCCAGCGGGTACACAGGGATCAGTCCCCAGCATTTT.

The chain uses TRBV7-9 and TRBJ2-1; tentatively, D is TRBD2 (6 bases). The CDR3 is made up of 14 amino acids. The germline V gene encodes CDR1 SEHNR and CDR2 FQNEAQ (reference sequence). Trimming removed 5 bases from V and 0 bases from J, with 8 bases in between. Here the CDR3 DNA reads TGTGCCAGCAGCCACGGGAGCTCCTACAATGAGCAGTTCTTC. Protein sequence: CASSHGSSYNEQFF.

This clone was recorded only once. This chain links TRBV13 with TRBJ1-6; no clear D. Looked up from germline, CDR1 is PRHDT and CDR2 is FYEKMQ (reference sequence). The V end was cut by 0 bases, the J end by 3 bases, with 6 bases between. The CDR3 has 15 amino acids. CDR3 DNA sequence: TGTGCCAGCAGCTTAGGGAGGAGCTATAATTCACCCCTCCACTTT. Protein: CASSLGRSYNSPLHF.

This clone was counted once. The chain employs TRBV9 and TRBJ2-3; D call uncertain. Germline CDR1 SGDLS, CDR2 YYNGEE. The CDR3 length is 15 residues. V gave up 0 bases and J gave up 4 bases, with 12 bases separating them. The CDR3 nucleotides are TGTGCCAGCAGCGTAGTTGGTAGCAAGGCAGATACGCAGTATTTT. This gives the protein CASSVVGSKADTQYF.

The CDR3 bases are TGCGCCAGCAGCCAAGAAACCGGGACTACCCCCTACAATGAGCAGTTCTTC. The encoded protein is CASSQETGTTPYNEQFF. The chain recombines TRBV4-1 with TRBJ2-1, with 7 bases aligning to TRBD2. Germline CDR1 reads MGHRA; CDR2 reads YSYEKL. This CDR3 is 17 amino acids long. The V segment lost 0 bases and the J segment 2 bases; nucleotides outside the gene matches: 7.

The chain recombines TRBV15 with TRBJ2-1; 10 bases align to TRBD2. The CDR3 covers 16 residues. Germline V CDR1 and CDR2: LNHNV, YYDKDF (reference sequence). With V trimmed by 1 base and J by 7 bases, 7 bases remained unmatched. CDR3 region: CATSRAASGSSNEQFF. The CDR3 nucleotides read TGTGCCACCAGCAGAGCGGCTAGCGGGAGTAGTAATGAGCAGTTCTTC.

The rearrangement joins TRBV21-1 to TRBJ2-7; the D call TRBD1 from the table was never checked on the DNA. TRBV21-1 is a documented pseudogene. The CDR3 spans 18 residues. CDR3 sequence: CASNVVRTGVPLPYEQYF. The CDR3 DNA follows: TGTGCCAGTAACGTTGTGCGGACAGGGGTCCCCCTCCCCTACGAGCAGTACTTC.

A single count supports this clone. J is TRBJ1-2 and V is TRBV9; weak D call: TRBD1 (5 bases). Trimming left V 1 base short and J 4 bases short, with 23 bases between. Germline assignment: CDR1 SGDLS and CDR2 YYNGEE. The CDR3 is made up of 18 amino acids. The CDR3 protein is CASSVRPLPGPHGYGYTF. The CDR3 nucleotides are TGTGCCAGCAGCGTAAGGCCCCTCCCGGGGCCCCATGGCTATGGCTACACCTTC.

The V and J genes are TRBV29-1 and TRBJ2-7; D gene uncertain. Germline values: CDR1 SQVTM, CDR2 ANQGSEA. V dropped 1 base and J dropped 1 base, with 14 bases sitting between them. The CDR3 is 15 residues long. The CDR3 loop reads CSVEGLPDGSYEQYF. CDR3 bases: TGCAGCGTTGAAGGTTTACCGGACGGGTCCTACGAGCAGTACTTC.

The genes are TRBV4-1 and TRBJ2-3; 9 bases align to TRBD2. Germline assignment: CDR1 MGHRA and CDR2 YSYEKL. V gave up 0 bases and J gave up 0 bases; unmatched junction bases: 4. The CDR3 length is 17 residues. Written as DNA, the CDR3 is TGCGCCAGCAGCCAAGATAAAGGGACTAGCAGCACAGATACGCAGTATTTT. As protein: CASSQDKGTSSTDTQYF.